The T cell receptor beta chain under discussion was sequenced for a study of T cells in Graves' hyperthyroidism and ophthalmopathy. Study-level points and caveats: Ophthalmopathy was predicted by the model a median of about 6.5 months ahead of onset. Most thyroid-expanded clonotypes above 0.001 were also found in blood.

This clonotype was recorded at least ten times. Antigen unknown. Trimming took off 4 bases at V and 0 bases at J, with 10 bases between the two ends. This CDR3 has 15 amino acids. Germline loops: CDR1 MDHEN, CDR2 SYDVKM. RNA transcripts served as the template for amplifying TCR beta CDR3 regions. The HTBI primer set served for first-round RT-PCR of the TCR CDR3. TCRdb itself ran the multiplex PCR reads through MiXCR, one entry per CDR3 protein. Altogether about 350,000 distinct CDR3 sequences are present, about a sixth being singletons, with the ten largest covering roughly 35%. This chain joins TRBV28 and TRBJ2-1; tentatively, D is TRBD2 (5 bases). The receptor was derived from a woman younger than 45 with Graves' hyperthyroidism that later progressed to Graves' ophthalmopathy. Sequencing used blood. This chain's CDR3 is CASSSHSASYNEQFF. The CDR3, as DNA: TGTGCCAGCAGTTCCCATAGCGCCTCCTACAATGAGCAGTTCTTC.